This is a list of T cell receptor beta chains from one sample in a study of HIV-infected patients and healthy controls. MiXCR, applied by TCRdb to the 5' RACE reads, yields one record per CDR3 protein. The sample lists around 58,000 distinct CDR3 sequences, about 19% seen once, with more than 1.4% in the top ten. Sequencing was carried out using CD4+ T cells from blood. These receptors were obtained from a human donor in good health. The CDR3 runs from the conserved cysteine through the conserved F or W. Fields, in order: D gene, J gene, clone size, V gene, CDR3 protein, CDR3 DNA. A D gene is named only where the DNA matches it firmly. Expanded clones get a size class; other rows say once, few or many, or leave the size out.

. TRBJ2-1 many TRBV29-1 CSVERGSIANEQFF TGCAGCGTTGAAAGGGGATCAATCGCAAATGAGCAGTTCTTC
TRBD1 TRBJ1-5 few TRBV2 CATGGNQPQHF TGTGCCACAGGGGGGAATCAGCCCCAGCATTTT
TRBD1 TRBJ1-5 many TRBV6-6 CASSPGQGSNQPQHF TGTGCCAGCAGTCCGGGACAGGGGAGCAATCAGCCCCAGCATTTT
. TRBJ1-3 few TRBV14 CASSQRIRSGNTIYF TGTGCCAGCAGCCAACGGATCCGGTCTGGAAACACCATATATTTT
TRBD2 TRBJ2-1 many TRBV6-2/TRBV6-3 CASRRGTSGRVGNEQFF TGTGCCAGCAGAAGGGGGACTAGCGGGAGAGTTGGAAATGAGCAGTTCTTC
. TRBJ2-7 many TRBV3-1 CASSPRVRDEQYF TGTGCCAGCAGCCCCCGGGTCAGGGACGAGCAGTACTTC
. TRBJ1-2 . TRBV4-1 CASSPAMSGYTF TGCGCCAGCAGCCCGGCCATGAGCGGCTACACCTTC
TRBD1 TRBJ2-5 . TRBV29-1 CSVRYRGYQETQYF TGCAGCGTGAGATACAGGGGCTACCAAGAGACCCAGTACTTC
TRBD2 TRBJ2-1 few TRBV29-1 CSVSGGPNEQFF TGCAGCGTTTCGGGGGGGCCCAATGAGCAGTTCTTC
. TRBJ2-2 . TRBV7-9 CASSPPRWGAGELFF TGTGCCAGCAGCCCACCCAGGTGGGGGGCCGGGGAGCTGTTTTTT
. TRBJ2-3 few TRBV28 CASSSRVFTDTQYF TGTGCCAGCAGCTCAAGGGTTTTTACAGATACGCAGTATTTT
. TRBJ2-6 few TRBV11-2 CASSLAPGGSGANVLTF TGTGCCAGCAGCTTAGCCCCCGGGGGATCTGGGGCCAACGTCCTGACTTTC
. TRBJ1-2 few TRBV12-3/TRBV12-4 CASTRSPMGGGYTF TGTGCCAGCACACGGTCCCCCATGGGCGGCGGCTACACCTTC
. TRBJ1-5 . TRBV7-2 CASSLTEVQPQHF TGTGCCAGCAGCTTAACAGAGGTCCAGCCCCAGCATTTT
. TRBJ1-1 . TRBV20-1 CSGQLNTEAFF TGCAGCGGGCAGCTAAACACTGAAGCTTTCTTT
TRBD2 TRBJ2-3 . TRBV5-1 CASSTGTSGGAKDTQYF TGCGCCAGCAGCACCGGGACTAGCGGGGGGGCCAAGGATACGCAGTATTTT
. TRBJ2-7 . TRBV10-3 CAISESPGLYEQYF TGTGCCATCAGTGAGTCGCCGGGCCTCTACGAGCAGTACTTC
. TRBJ2-6 . TRBV14 CASSHRGAGANVLTF TGTGCCAGCAGCCACCGGGGAGCTGGGGCCAACGTCCTGACTTTC
TRBD1 TRBJ1-2 . TRBV25-1 CASSDRLGTGAQNGYTF TGTGCCAGCAGTGATCGCCTTGGGACAGGGGCTCAGAATGGCTACACCTTC
TRBD2 TRBJ2-5 many TRBV2 CASSVSRGGEETQYF TGTGCCAGCAGTGTCTCGCGGGGGGGAGAAGAGACCCAGTACTTC
. TRBJ2-4 few TRBV6-2/TRBV6-3 CASGALLQGGRGAKNIQYF TGTGCCAGCGGGGCACTCCTTCAGGGCGGTCGAGGGGCCAAAAACATTCAGTACTTC
. TRBJ1-1 many TRBV10-3 CAISQGLNTEAFF TGTGCCATCAGCCAGGGCTTGAACACTGAAGCTTTCTTT
. TRBJ1-5 many TRBV2 CASSTWAHQPQHF TGTGCCAGCAGTACCTGGGCCCATCAGCCCCAGCATTTT
. TRBJ1-1 many TRBV12-3/TRBV12-4 CASSNHRVTEAFF TGTGCCAGCAGTAACCACAGGGTCACTGAAGCTTTCTTT
TRBD2 TRBJ2-1 . TRBV9 CASSVELADYNEQFF TGTGCCAGCAGCGTAGAACTAGCGGACTACAATGAGCAGTTCTTC
TRBD2 TRBJ2-1 . TRBV4-1 CASSQGLAISNEQFF TGCGCCAGCAGCCAAGGACTAGCGATCAGCAATGAGCAGTTCTTC
. TRBJ1-1 . TRBV7-3 CASSPGGANTEAFF TGTGCCAGCAGTCCCGGGGGGGCGAACACTGAAGCTTTCTTT
TRBD2 TRBJ2-1 few TRBV2 CATKSLAGGPGEQFF TGTGCCACCAAGAGTCTAGCGGGGGGGCCCGGTGAGCAGTTCTTC
TRBD1 TRBJ1-6 . TRBV19 CASRGQVNSPLHF TGTGCCAGCCGGGGACAGGTTAATTCACCCCTCCACTTT
TRBD1 TRBJ2-7 many TRBV6-2/TRBV6-3 CASSRGQVKLNEQYF TGTGCCAGCAGTCGCGGACAGGTCAAACTAAACGAGCAGTACTTC
TRBD2 TRBJ2-1 many TRBV7-9 CASSPRASGRSYNEQFF TGTGCCAGCAGCCCACGGGCTAGCGGGAGATCCTACAATGAGCAGTTCTTC
TRBD2 TRBJ2-1 . TRBV11-2 CASSLGPGRVVQFF TGTGCCAGCAGCTTAGGTCCCGGGAGGGTCGTGCAGTTCTTC
TRBD1 TRBJ1-1 . TRBV5-4 CASSFLTGAASEAFF TGTGCCAGCAGCTTCCTGACAGGGGCAGCCTCTGAAGCTTTCTTT
. TRBJ2-6 few TRBV20-1 CSAIGPRTSGANVLTF TGCAGTGCTATCGGGCCCCGAACCTCTGGGGCCAACGTCCTGACTTTC
. TRBJ1-2 . TRBV3-1 CASSLFGKGDYTF TGTGCCAGCAGCCTCTTTGGCAAGGGCGACTACACCTTC
. TRBJ1-1 few TRBV14 CASRGHPNTEAFF TGTGCCAGCAGGGGACATCCGAACACTGAAGCTTTCTTT
TRBD1 TRBJ2-4 . TRBV30 CARTSGTAHNIQYF TGTGCCCGAACCTCCGGGACAGCACACAACATTCAGTACTTC
. TRBJ1-3 many TRBV4-2 CASSQDRGALGNTIYF TGTGCCAGCAGCCAAGATCGGGGGGCGCTTGGAAACACCATATATTTT
TRBD1 TRBJ2-3 many TRBV6-5 CASSYRGERQGGTDTQYF TGTGCCAGCAGTTACAGAGGGGAACGACAGGGTGGTACAGATACGCAGTATTTT
. TRBJ1-1 once TRBV3-1 CASSQDRTNTEAFF TGTGCCAGCAGCCAAGACAGGACGAACACTGAAGCTTTCTTT